These 13 T cell receptor beta chains originate from one sample sequenced in a study of CD8+ T cells in alopecia areata listed by TCRdb under 2018. The time point label here, explained by the study, means: about 4 weeks on oral tofacitinib. The sample's treatment or condition label, decoded: oral pan-JAK inhibitor, 5-10 mg twice daily. Library creation used the immunoSEQ multiplex PCR assay. RNA was extracted from all samples and reverse transcribed into cDNA as template for TCR sequencing. TCRdb obtained this table from immuneACCESS and retained in-frame rearrangements with V and J assigned. These tables miss some clones; where compared with another copy, unresolved V genes account for less than half of the shortfall, and the remainder is unexplained. A total of 110,000 or so clones appear in this sample, about 54% of them only once. Almost 30% of the sample goes to the ten largest clones. The starting material was CD8+ T cells sorted from blood, obtained at week 4, from a patient treated with tofacitinib. The receptors derive from a human donor with alopecia areata.

The chain is built from TRBV19 and TRBJ2-5; no reliable D call. Trimming took off 5 bases at V and 2 bases at J, with 9 bases between the two ends. The CDR3 has 13 residues. The germline gives CDR1 LNHDA, CDR2 SQIVND (reference sequence). In DNA form, the CDR3 reads TGTGCCAGTAGTGTGGTCCCACAAGAGACCCAGTACTTC. Translation gives CASSVVPQETQYF.

The chain carries TRBV6-1 and TRBJ1-5; D is uncertain. Trimming pared 6 bases from V and 5 bases from J, leaving 11 bases between. Germline lookup yields CDR1 MNHNS and CDR2 SASEGT. The CDR3 contains 13 residues. The CDR3 here is CASRPLRYQPQHF. Written as DNA, the CDR3 is TGTGCCAGCAGGCCCCTACGGTATCAGCCCCAGCATTTT.

J is TRBJ1-2 and V is TRBV2; possibly TRBD1 for D (5 bases). The V gene's germline CDR1 is SNHLY and CDR2 FYNNEI. This CDR3 comprises 13 residues. V lost 3 bases and J lost 6, with 11 bases in between. CDR3 bases: TGTGCCAGCAGTGATGGGGGGTTTGATGGCTACACCTTC. Protein product: CASSDGGFDGYTF. Supplemented by reference TRBV2 and TRBJ1-2, the full variable domain reads EPEVTQTPSHQVTQMGQEVILRCVPISNHLYFYWYRQILGQKVEFLVSFYNNEISEKSEIFDDQFSVERPDGSNFTLKIRSTKLEDSAMYFCASSDGGFDGYTFGSGTRLTVV.

On this clone itself: Other DNA sequences from this sample encode an identical CDR3 as well. The chain links TRBV30 to TRBJ2-7; possible D gene TRBD1, 6 bases. The CDR3 is 14 amino acids. Deletions cut 0 bases from V and 1 base from J, with 10 bases between. Germline CDR1 reads GTSNPN; CDR2 reads SVGIG (reference sequence). CDR3 in DNA: TGTGCCTGGAGTGTAGGGGACACTTCCTACGAGCAGTACTTC. It translates to CAWSVGDTSYEQYF.

The J gene is TRBJ1-6, the V gene TRBV15; tentatively, D is TRBD1 (6 bases). V dropped 2 bases and J dropped 7 bases, with 12 bases sitting between them. The CDR3 runs to 15 residues. Germline lookup yields CDR1 LNHNV and CDR2 YYDKDF (reference sequence). CDR3 in DNA: TGTGCCACCAGCAGAACAGGGAATTCGAATTCACCCCTCCACTTT. Its protein is CATSRTGNSNSPLHF.

As regards this clone: One junction end disagrees with the germline gene, perhaps due to a read error. The V gene is TRBV7-7, the J gene TRBJ2-5; D not certain. Looked up from germline, CDR1 is SSHAT and CDR2 is FNYEAQ (reference sequence). The CDR3 extends over 12 amino acids. CDR3 in amino acids: CASSSRLETQYF. CDR3 in DNA: TGTGCTAGCAGCTCGCGGCTAGAGACCCAGTACTTC.

The chain employs TRBV30 and TRBJ2-7; D is possibly TRBD2 (5 bases). Trimming shortened V by 3 bases and J by 3 bases, and 12 bases separated the two germline ends. This CDR3 comprises 13 residues. Germline V lookup: CDR1 GTSNPN, CDR2 SVGIG (reference sequence). The DNA for the CDR3 is TGTGCCTGGAGCCTGACGGAGGACTACGAGCAGTACTTC. Protein product: CAWSLTEDYEQYF.

V is TRBV30 and J is TRBJ1-1; D gene ambiguous. V was pared by 1 base and J by 7 bases, with 13 bases between. The CDR3 spans 13 residues. Germline V CDR1 and CDR2: GTSNPN, SVGIG (reference sequence). CDR3 DNA sequence: TGTGCCTGGAGTGGGCTCCCTCGCGGTGAAGCTTTCTTT. Its translation: CAWSGLPRGEAFF.

The genes are TRBV6-1 and TRBJ2-2; 8 nucleotides align to TRBD1. Trimming took 1 base from V and 2 from J; bases not matched to a gene: 6. CDR1 is MNHNS and CDR2 is SASEGT in the germline V gene. The CDR3 length is 17 residues. The CDR3 is CASSEVRTGRNTGELFF. For the CDR3, the DNA is TGTGCCAGCAGTGAAGTCCGGACAGGGAGAAACACCGGGGAGCTGTTTTTT.

The chain uses TRBV21-1 and TRBJ2-7. TRBV21-1 counts as a pseudogene. The CDR3 runs to 8 residues. For the CDR3, the DNA is TGTGCCAGTTGGCGTAGGAACTTC. Protein product: CASWRRNF.

This sequence joins TRBV7-9 and TRBJ1-6; no clear D gene. Germline values: CDR1 SEHNR, CDR2 FQNEAQ (reference sequence). V was clipped by 4 bases and J by 7 bases, with 8 bases between them. The CDR3 length is 13 residues. CDR3 DNA sequence: TGTGCCAGCAGCTCGGCCCGAAATTCACCCCTCCACTTT. It codes for CASSSARNSPLHF.

Here the CDR3 reads CASSSWGSNQPQHF. In DNA form, the CDR3 reads TGTGCCAGCAGTTCCTGGGGTAGCAATCAGCCCCAGCATTTT. The chain couples TRBV6-6 to TRBJ1-5; D remains ambiguous. The germline V gene encodes CDR1 MNHNY and CDR2 SVGAGI (reference sequence). V shed 4 bases and J shed 0 bases, with 7 bases lying between them. The CDR3 consists of 14 residues.

This clone has a handful of counts. The CDR3 protein is CSVDRATGLYF. CDR3 DNA: TGCAGCGTTGATCGGGCTACGGGTTTGTATTTT. The gene calls are TRBV29-1 and TRBJ2-3; D unclear. The CDR3 consists of 11 residues. Trimming left V 3 bases short and J 14 bases short, with 15 bases between. Germline V CDR1 and CDR2: SQVTM, ANQGSEA.